This passage covers 9 T cell receptor delta chains from one sample sequenced in a study of Vδ1+ human thymocytes. Antigen specificity for these receptors is unknown. Sequences come from RNA converted to cDNA by reverse transcription. Pooled V-gene forward primers with one constant-region reverse primer generated the CDR3 amplicons by multiplex PCR. TCRdb reanalyzed the multiplex PCR reads using CATT. Here the sample spans around 76,000 delta-chain clones, roughly a third being singletons. Study-wide results and limits: Thymic TRG and TRD repertoires appeared highly polyclonal, with Gaussian CDR3 length distributions.

Sequencing was done on a sample of Vdelta1+ gamma-delta thymocytes from the thymus. Regarding subset: FACS-sorted CD3+ TCRalphabeta- TCRVdelta1+ TCRVdelta2- thymocytes. The receptors shown here come from a boy under two years old who had congenital heart surgery.

This clone was detected once. The chain combines TRDV1 with TRDJ1; 9 positions agree with TRDD3. Germline V gene lookup returns CDR1 TSWWSYY and CDR2 QGS. CDR3 size: 19 residues. J lost 3 bases, V lost 0 bases, and 14 bases had no gene match. DNA of the CDR3: TGTGCTCTTGGGGAACTGGGTGCTCGGGGGATACCCCCGGCCGATAAACTCATCTTT. Its translation is CALGELGARGIPPADKLIF.

This clone has more than one count but fewer than ten. V is TRDV1 and J is TRDJ1; D gene uncertain. CDR3 length: 11 amino acids. CDR1 and CDR2 (germline): TSWWSYY, QGS. The V end lost 3 bases, the J end lost 3 bases, and 2 bases lay between the germline ends. Here the CDR3 DNA reads TGTGCTCTTGGGGAGTCCGATAAACTCATCTTT. Translating it yields CALGESDKLIF.

The rearrangement joins TRDV1 to TRDJ1, with 11 bases identical to TRDD3. The V and J ends lost 2 bases and 5 bases, in that order; junction bases with no gene match: 16. Looked up from germline, CDR1 is TSWWSYY and CDR2 is QGS. The CDR3 covers 19 residues. CDR3 bases: TGTGCTCTTGGGGAAAGTAAGAGGCTGGGGGATACTCATGAAGATAAACTCATCTTT. Protein: CALGESKRLGDTHEDKLIF.

The V call is TRDV2, the J call TRDJ1; no firm D call. Germline CDR1 reads GEAIGNYY; CDR2 reads EKD. Trimming removed 9 bases from V and 4 bases from J, with 20 bases in between. The CDR3 totals 14 residues. In DNA form, the CDR3 reads TGTGCCACCTGTCGGGAGGACTCCAGCGATAAACTCATCTTT. Translated: CATCREDSSDKLIF.

This chain links TRDV2 with TRDJ1; no definite D call. The CDR3 sequence is 14 residues long. Germline V gene lookup returns CDR1 GEAIGNYY and CDR2 EKD. Trimming took off 0 bases at V and 4 bases at J, with 11 bases between the two ends. The CDR3 loop is CACDTLRSIDKLIF. In DNA form, the CDR3 reads TGTGCCTGTGACACCCTGAGGTCCATCGATAAACTCATCTTT.

This clone was detected a few times. This chain links TRDV1 with TRDJ1; the D gene is possibly TRDD3 (6 bases). Germline V gives CDR1 TSWWSYY, CDR2 QGS. Trimming shortened V by 0 bases and J by 3 bases, and 32 bases separated the two germline ends. The CDR3 runs to 22 residues. This CDR3 is CALGELRFIWGSPPMGPDKLIF. The DNA of the CDR3 is TGTGCTCTTGGGGAACTTCGTTTTATATGGGGGTCGCCCCCCATGGGGCCCGATAAACTCATCTTT.

V is TRDV1 and J is TRDJ1, with TRDD3 matching 8 bases. CDR1 is TSWWSYY, CDR2 QGS, per germline. Trimming cost V 2 bases and J 8 bases; bases outside gene matches: 16. This CDR3 is 17 amino acids long. CDR3 amino acids: CALGEGLPRGIWGKLIF. For the CDR3, the DNA is TGTGCTCTTGGGGAAGGCCTTCCCCGGGGGATATGGGGGAAACTCATCTTT.

The rearrangement joins TRDV1 to TRDJ1, with a weak D call TRDD2 (6 bases). CDR3 length: 17 residues. Trimming removed 4 bases from V and 1 base from J, with 19 bases in between. Germline V gene sequence: CDR1 TSWWSYY, CDR2 QGS. Here the CDR3 DNA reads TGTGCTCTTGGGGCCGATCCTTCCGCGGGATTCACCGATAAACTCATCTTT. This gives the protein CALGADPSAGFTDKLIF.

The chain employs TRDV1 and TRDJ1; 8 nucleotides agree with TRDD2. J was trimmed by 4 bases and V by 1 base; bases with no gene match: 14. In germline, CDR1 is TSWWSYY, CDR2 QGS. CDR3 size: 18 residues. This chain's CDR3 is CALGEPKFGLPTFDKLIF. The CDR3 nucleotides read TGTGCTCTTGGGGAACCAAAGTTCGGGCTTCCTACCTTCGATAAACTCATCTTT.